The present T cell receptor beta chain was sequenced within a study of blood T cell repertoires in COVID-19. The CDR3 spans 17 residues. V was pared by 5 bases and J by 2 bases, with 13 bases of the junction left unmatched. Germline V gives CDR1 SEHNR, CDR2 FQNEAQ (reference sequence). Original data processing: Nucleated cell number was recorded as an estimate derived from reference gene primer amplification. TCRdb's table, derived via immunoSEQ multiplex PCR, lists solely in-frame clones and lacks some. For V, J and clone size, that table is used; D and trimming come from the DNA. The table lists just over 60,000 clones, about 80% of them singletons.

V usage is TRBV7-9 and J usage is TRBJ2-5; 8 bases agree with TRBD1. Sequenced sample: peripheral blood. This TCR came from a man aged 25 to 40 with COVID-19, enrolled during active disease. In DNA, the CDR3 is TGTGCCAGCAGCGGTCTCAACAGGGGGTCGGAGCAAGAGACCCAGTACTTC. Protein: CASSGLNRGSEQETQYF.